The 7 T cell receptor beta chains below come from one sample, sequenced in a study of CD8 T cells in Susac syndrome. The RNA input was about 0.5 to 1 ug, and it was reverse transcribed with random hexamers. TCRdb re-called the immunoSEQ multiplex PCR reads through MiXCR, storing one row per CDR3 protein. Of some 300,000 distinct CDR3 sequences detected, 75% to 85% appear once; the ten largest clones hold 0.2% to 0.25%. The specimen was CD8+ T cells from PBMCs. These TCRs come from a human donor with multiple sclerosis.

V and J are TRBV19 and TRBJ2-7, with 9 bases identical to TRBD2. Germline V gene lookup returns CDR1 LNHDA and CDR2 SQIVND (reference sequence). This CDR3 contains 16 residues. Unmatched junction bases numbered 9, after V lost 1 base and J lost 5 bases. The CDR3 nucleotides are TGTGCCAGTAGTATAGTAAGTAGCGGGAGTCTCCACGAGCAGTACTTC. Translation: CASSIVSSGSLHEQYF.

The chain couples TRBV28 to TRBJ1-1, with D perhaps TRBD1 (5 bases). CDR1 is MDHEN and CDR2 is SYDVKM in the germline V gene. V lost 4 bases, J lost 2 bases, and 11 bases lay in between. The CDR3 loop spans 14 amino acids. In DNA, the CDR3 is TGTGCCAGCAGTTGGGGCAGGCCAAACACTGAAGCTTTCTTT. Translated: CASSWGRPNTEAFF.

The rearrangement uses TRBV13 and TRBJ2-7; tentative D call: TRBD1 (6 bases). The CDR3 is 13 amino acids. Germline lookup yields CDR1 PRHDT and CDR2 FYEKMQ (reference sequence). V was clipped by 5 bases and J by 4 bases, with 12 bases between them. In nucleotides, the CDR3 is TGTGCCAGCAGCCCTGTGGGGGCTTACGAGCAGTACTTC. Its protein is CASSPVGAYEQYF.

This clonotype occurred a few times. This chain joins TRBV3-1 and TRBJ2-5, with 8 bases fitting TRBD2. From germline, CDR1 is LGHDT and CDR2 YNNKEL (reference sequence). This CDR3 is built from 16 residues. V was clipped by 0 bases and J by 5 bases; unmatched bases: 8. CDR3 nucleotides: TGTGCCAGCAGCCAAGATAGGCGGGAGGAGGTTGAGACCCAGTACTTC. Amino acid sequence: CASSQDRREEVETQYF.

The V call is TRBV6-2 or TRBV6-3, the J call TRBJ1-1; D is unclear. Trimming took off 7 bases at V and 1 base at J, with 10 bases between the two ends. The CDR3 covers 13 residues. Germline lookup yields CDR1 MNHEY and CDR2 SVGEGT. The DNA for the CDR3 is TGTGCCAGCAAGATAACAGCGAACACTGAAGCTTTCTTT. It specifies CASKITANTEAFF.

The V gene is TRBV6-1, the J gene TRBJ1-5; D is unclear. Between the trimmed V and J ends, which lost 10 bases and 5 bases, there was a span of 15 bases. There are 13 residues in the CDR3. The germline CDR1 and CDR2 sequences are MNHNS and SASEGT. This CDR3 is CATSGGTHQPQHF. The CDR3 DNA sequence: TGTGCCACCTCAGGAGGTACCCATCAGCCCCAGCATTTT.

V and J are TRBV19 and TRBJ1-2; D gene unclear. The CDR3 runs to 12 residues. Germline CDR1 LNHDA, CDR2 SQIVND (reference sequence). The V and J ends lost 4 bases and 7 bases respectively, with 10 bases between them. In nucleotides, the CDR3 is TGTGCCAGTAGTACGACATTCTTTGGCTACACCTTC. Residues: CASSTTFFGYTF. The entire variable domain, with the rest obtained from reference TRBV19 and TRBJ1-2, is as follows: DGGITQSPKYLFRKEGQNVTLSCEQNLNHDAMYWYRQDPGQGLRLIYYSQIVNDFQKGDIAEGYSVSREKKESFPLTVTSAQKNPTAFYLCASSTTFFGYTFGSGTRLTVV.